This TCR beta chain was sequenced in a study of CD8+ T cells in alopecia areata. Background on the study: Treated patients were given 5 to 10 mg oral tofacitinib twice daily. Study conclusions and caveats: Lesional scalp displayed greater clonality than normal scalp, most notably in alopecia totalis/universalis. Among patients, TCR sharing was less clear than in mice, a difference possibly due in part to HLA diversity in the patient population.

Investigators isolated RNA and reverse transcribed it into cDNA to act as the sequencing template. TCRdb's copy holds only in-frame clones and misses some; the assay was immunoSEQ multiplex PCR. Of about 120,000 clones listed, roughly 50% are singletons. The CDR3 is made up of 14 amino acids. CDR1 and CDR2 (germline): SGDLS, YYNGEE. V dropped 3 bases and J dropped 1 base, with 7 bases sitting between them. Treatment described: oral pan-JAK inhibitor, 5-10 mg twice daily. Lesional scalp punch biopsies and peripheral blood were collected from alopecia areata patients. As regards this clone: What it binds is not known.

The clonotype was recovered from a human donor with alopecia areata. This chain links TRBV9 with TRBJ2-2; D is ambiguous. The sample in question was CD4+ T cells sorted from blood, obtained at week 24, from a patient treated with tofacitinib. The CDR3 DNA sequence: TGTGCCAGCAGCGCCGCGGTGAACACCGGGGAGCTGTTTTTT. It specifies CASSAAVNTGELFF.